This T cell receptor beta chain emerged from a study of human T cells and chemical hapten exposure. Looking at the study overall: Small discrepancies in pooled library volume mainly accounted for the varying TCR yields per sample. Findings of the study overall: Once DPC sensitization occurred, TCRs above 1 in 1000 frequency showed no change.

This CDR3 has 16 residues. Germline loops: CDR1 KGHSH, CDR2 LQKENI. J lost 8 bases, V lost 3 bases, and 8 bases had no gene match. Unique molecular identifiers were attached to individual cDNA molecules during library preparation. Original processing notes: There were a median of approximately 88,000 TCRs per sample, with a range from about 20,000 to 700,000. TCRdb independently ran MiXCR on the RACE reads; one entry per CDR3 protein. These V and J calls are TCRdb output, not the study's own analysis. Among around 65,000 distinct CDR3 sequences listed, about 6% were seen once. There are many counts of this clonotype. Its antigen is not known. Time point reported: healthy volunteer bleed at 6 weeks. Total RNA extraction was carried out from unfractionated whole blood.

The clonotype was recovered from a female donor in good health. Some clones in this sample may be carry-over from other donors' samples. The source material was whole blood. The V call is TRBV18, the J call TRBJ2-1, with 12 bases that match TRBD2. CDR3 in DNA: TGTGCCAGCTCACCGCCCCCTAGCGGGAGGGGGTATGAGCAGTTCTTC. Amino acid sequence: CASSPPPSGRGYEQFF.